This TCR beta chain stems from a study of blood T cell repertoires in COVID-19. TCRdb's table, derived via immunoSEQ multiplex PCR, lists solely in-frame clones and lacks some. Here the sample spans 95,000 to 150,000 clones, around 87% being singletons. This clone appeared a single time. This CDR3 comprises 16 residues. Germline CDR1 SQVTM, CDR2 ANQGSEA. V was pared by 6 bases and J by 4 bases, with 11 bases of the junction left unmatched. The sequencing input was peripheral blood. The chain links TRBV29-1 to TRBJ2-2, with 10 bases identical to TRBD2. This clonotype was sampled from a woman aged 45-60 years with acute or convalescent COVID-19. The DNA of the CDR3 is TGCAGCGTCCTTGAGAGACTAGCGGGCCTCACCGGGGAGCTGTTTTTT. It encodes CSVLERLAGLTGELFF.